This TCR beta chain appears in the sequencing data of a study of metastatic and nonmetastatic thyroid tumors. Across the whole study: Malignant and benign thyroid patients had repertoires compared in peripheral blood and tumor or nodule tissue.

This clone was found many times. Authors' data handling: Researchers built a distant-metastasis classifier for papillary thyroid cancer that drew on CDR3 differences across clinicopathological groups. TCRdb redid the clone calls on the PCR reads using MiXCR. The authors' filters were not applied to this entry. Of roughly 22,000 clones in the sample, 13% were seen once. There are 13 residues in the CDR3. Germline assignment: CDR1 SEHNR and CDR2 FQNEAQ (reference sequence). The V end was cut by 5 bases, the J end by 6 bases, with 11 bases between. Until they underwent thyroid surgery, no patient had received any treatment.

Sequencing was performed on blood. The source is a female donor with papillary thyroid cancer or a benign thyroid nodule (not recorded which). Some clones in this sample may be carry-over from other donors' samples. The V gene is TRBV7-9, the J gene TRBJ1-5, with D unclear. DNA of the CDR3: TGTGCCAGCAGCGCCGCAATCGGTCAGCCCCAGCATTTT. Translating gives CASSAAIGQPQHF.